The 15 T cell receptor beta chains below come from one sample, sequenced in a study of blood T cells in healthy people across ages. With a J-beta primer mix and a sample-barcoded 5' primer, a second PCR ran roughly 6 to 11 cycles. From the 5' RACE reads, TCRdb called clonotypes with MiXCR, one entry per CDR3 protein. The profile covers around 790,000 distinct CDR3 sequences, with more than 40% appearing a single time and roughly 18% taken by the ten largest. The sequenced sample was blood. The receptors were sampled from a man aged 55 to 70 in good health.

This chain uses TRBV14 with TRBJ1-6; a possible D gene is TRBD1 (5 bases). CDR1 SGHDN and CDR2 FVKESK come from the germline V gene. V shed 1 base and J shed 9 bases, with 19 bases lying between them. This CDR3 is 17 amino acids long. As DNA, the CDR3 is TGTGCCAGCAGCCAAGCTTTAAGCACACTAAGGGGTTCACCCCTCCACTTT. Its translation: CASSQALSTLRGSPLHF.

The chain recombines TRBV3-1 with TRBJ2-7; 9 nucleotides agree with TRBD2. This CDR3 has 16 residues. V lost 1 base, J lost 1 base, and 5 bases stayed unmatched. Germline CDR1 and CDR2: LGHDT and YNNKEL (reference sequence). CDR3 coding DNA: TGTGCCAGCAGCCAAGTTATCAGCGGGGGGTCCTACGAGCAGTACTTC. Its protein is CASSQVISGGSYEQYF.

In its sample, this clonotype was seen a few times. This chain joins TRBV4-3 and TRBJ2-1; the D call may be TRBD1 or TRBD2 (5 bases each). The CDR3 loop spans 15 amino acids. The V end was cut by 0 bases, the J end by 6 bases, with 12 bases between. Germline CDR1 and CDR2: LGHNA and YSLEER. The CDR3 loop reads CASSQDLRAGNEQFF. The CDR3, as DNA: TGCGCCAGCAGCCAAGACCTCAGGGCGGGCAATGAGCAGTTCTTC.

This clonotype showed up just a few times. The rearrangement uses TRBV29-1 and TRBJ2-1; TRBD2 matches at 9 bases. V lost 7 bases to trimming and J lost 5 bases; unmatched junction nucleotides: 15. The CDR3 consists of 16 residues. Germline CDR1 is SQVTM and CDR2 is ANQGSEA. CDR3 protein: CSATVVASGVNNEQFF. In nucleotides, the CDR3 is TGCAGCGCAACAGTAGTGGCTAGCGGGGTAAACAATGAGCAGTTCTTC.

A note on this clonotype: Being one base from a much bigger clone, this may be a read error. The rearrangement links TRBV2 to TRBJ2-1, with D maybe TRBD1 (5 bases). The J call is doubtful: the DNA matches TRBJ2-7 better. Looked up from germline, CDR1 is SNHLY and CDR2 is FYNNEI. This CDR3 is 16 amino acids long. CDR3 sequence reads: CASSDWVGLHYNEQYF. CDR3 in DNA: TGTGCCAGCAGTGATTGGGTGGGGCTGCACTACAATGAGCAGTACTTC.

As for this clonotype: A junction boundary mismatches the germline segment, possibly from a read error. V gene TRBV6-5 combines with J gene TRBJ2-3; 9 bases match TRBD2. Germline V CDR1 and CDR2: MNHEY, SVGAGI. This CDR3 spans 14 amino acids. This CDR3 is CASRPGLAPDTQYF. The CDR3 DNA reads TGTGCTAGCAGACCGGGACTAGCCCCAGATACGCAGTATTTT.

The chain uses TRBV3-1 and TRBJ2-5; TRBD1 aligns across 7 bases. The CDR3 contains 16 residues. Germline CDR1 LGHDT, CDR2 YNNKEL (reference sequence). V lost 4 bases and J lost 3; bases outside the gene matches: 11. The CDR3 nucleotides are TGTGCCAGCAGCCTTACCCCGGGACAGAAAAAAGAGACCCAGTACTTC. It translates to CASSLTPGQKKETQYF.

In this sample, this clonotype turned up a few times. The rearrangement uses TRBV18 and TRBJ2-1, with 7 bases identical to TRBD2. The junction had 3 bases not matched to a gene; V was cut back by 3 bases and J by 1 base. Germline CDR1 and CDR2: KGHSH and LQKENI. This CDR3 region has 15 residues. The DNA of the CDR3 is TGTGCCAGCTCACCGACTAGCCTATCCTACAATGAGCAGTTCTTC. Its translation: CASSPTSLSYNEQFF.

This clonotype was seen repeatedly, ten times or more. For the CDR3, the DNA is TGTGCCAGCAACCCCGGGACTACGAATGAGCAGTTCTTC. Its protein is CASNPGTTNEQFF. The genes are TRBV12-3 or TRBV12-4 and TRBJ2-1; 7 nucleotides align to TRBD2. V was pared by 7 bases and J by 7 bases, with 7 bases of the junction left unmatched. The CDR3 contains 13 residues.

This clonotype showed up just once. Since a much larger clone is just one base distant, this may be a read error. This chain connects TRBV11-3 to TRBJ2-1, with D uncertain. The V gene's germline CDR1 is SGHNT and CDR2 YENEEA. The CDR3 length is 12 residues. V was clipped by 5 bases and J by 7 bases, with 9 bases between them. The chain's CDR3 is CASSEERNEQFF. In nucleotides, the CDR3 is TGTGCCAGCAGCGAGGAGAGGAATGAGCAGTTCTTC.

The rearrangement links TRBV15 to TRBJ2-3; TRBD2 aligns across 16 bases. Germline V CDR1 and CDR2: LNHNV, YYDKDF (reference sequence). The CDR3 covers 17 residues. Trimming took 2 bases from V and 4 from J; bases not matched to a gene: 3. DNA for the CDR3: TGTGCCACCAGCAGAACCGGGACTAGCGGGGGGGCAGATACGCAGTATTTT. As protein: CATSRTGTSGGADTQYF.

This clonotype turned up a few times. The V gene is TRBV5-1, the J gene TRBJ2-7; weak D call: TRBD1 (5 bases). The CDR3 has 14 amino acids. In germline, CDR1 is SGHRS, CDR2 YFSETQ. Deletions cut 1 base from V and 4 bases from J, with 12 bases between. CDR3 sequence (DNA): TGCGCCAGCAGCTTGTGGCAGGGAACTTACGAGCAGTACTTC. This gives the protein CASSLWQGTYEQYF.

As regards this clonotype: Its ends do not fully match the called genes, so a read error is possible. In DNA, the CDR3 is TGTGCCAGCAGCTTAAGGGCCCAGAGCTCTGGGACCAACGTCCTGACTTTC. Residues: CASSLRAQSSGTNVLTF. The rearrangement uses TRBV7-2 and TRBJ2-6; no clear D gene. The germline gives CDR1 SGHTA, CDR2 FQGNSA. This CDR3 has 17 residues.

This clonotype appeared a single time. CDR3 sequence: CATSNLTTDTQYF. In DNA, the CDR3 is TGTGCCACCAGCAATCTAACCACAGATACGCAGTATTTT. J is TRBJ2-3 and V is TRBV15; no clear D gene. Germline CDR1 and CDR2: LNHNV and YYDKDF (reference sequence). Between the trimmed V and J ends, which lost 4 bases and 2 bases, there was a span of 7 bases. The CDR3 consists of 13 residues.

This clonotype was found many times. This chain links TRBV12-3 or TRBV12-4 with TRBJ2-7; unclear D gene. V was trimmed by 4 bases and J by 6 bases, leaving 13 bases between them. This CDR3 is 13 amino acids long. The CDR3 DNA reads as TGTGCCAGCAGTTCCGGGCCTTCCAGCGAGCAGTACTTC. Its translation: CASSSGPSSEQYF.